This T cell receptor beta chain was documented in a study of post-analysis software for immune sequencing data. At the level of the study: Relapsing-remitting, secondary progressive and progressive-relapsing courses of multiple sclerosis were included.

Unique-molecular-identifier-tagged TCR beta cDNA libraries were used. The yield from around 1 to 10 million T cells was 500,000 or so cDNA molecules in total. TCRdb itself ran the PCR reads through MiXCR, one entry per CDR3 protein. The sample contains about 810,000 distinct CDR3 sequences, roughly 50% of which appear only once. A remark on this clonotype: Its antigen remains unidentified.

Germline V gives CDR1 ENHRY, CDR2 SYGVKD. There are 13 residues in the CDR3. V was pared by 4 bases and J by 6 bases, with 11 bases between. General study points: Patients carried roughly five TRBV segments more frequently than controls did, and TRBV5-6, TRBV5-1 and TRBV20-1 were among them.

The receptor's source is a girl under 18 with multiple sclerosis. The sample consisted of blood. The chain carries TRBV10-3 and TRBJ2-3, with D perhaps matching TRBD2 (6 bases). In DNA, the CDR3 is TGTGCCATCAGTGCGGGAGTAATGGATACGCAGTATTTT. Its protein is CAISAGVMDTQYF.